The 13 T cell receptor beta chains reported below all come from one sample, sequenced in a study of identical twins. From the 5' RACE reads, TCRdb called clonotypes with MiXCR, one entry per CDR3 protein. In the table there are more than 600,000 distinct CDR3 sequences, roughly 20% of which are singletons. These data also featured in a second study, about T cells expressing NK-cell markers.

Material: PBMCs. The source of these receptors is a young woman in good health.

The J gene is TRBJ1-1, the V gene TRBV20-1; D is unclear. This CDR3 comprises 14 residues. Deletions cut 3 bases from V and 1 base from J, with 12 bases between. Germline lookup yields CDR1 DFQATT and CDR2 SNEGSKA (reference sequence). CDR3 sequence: CSASRTASNTEAFF. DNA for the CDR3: TGCAGTGCTAGTCGGACGGCGTCGAACACTGAAGCTTTCTTT.

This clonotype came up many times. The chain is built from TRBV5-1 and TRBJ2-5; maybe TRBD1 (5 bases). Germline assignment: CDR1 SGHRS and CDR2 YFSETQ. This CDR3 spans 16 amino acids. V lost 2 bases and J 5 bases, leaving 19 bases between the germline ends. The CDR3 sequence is CASSLAQGESWETQYF. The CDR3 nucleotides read TGCGCCAGCAGCTTAGCGCAGGGCGAGTCCTGGGAGACCCAGTACTTC.

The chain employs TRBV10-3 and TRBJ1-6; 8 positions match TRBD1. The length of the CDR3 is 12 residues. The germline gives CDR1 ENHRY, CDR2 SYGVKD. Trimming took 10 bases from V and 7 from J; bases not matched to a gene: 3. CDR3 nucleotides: TGTGCCACGACAGGGGAGAATTCACCCCTCCACTTT. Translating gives CATTGENSPLHF.

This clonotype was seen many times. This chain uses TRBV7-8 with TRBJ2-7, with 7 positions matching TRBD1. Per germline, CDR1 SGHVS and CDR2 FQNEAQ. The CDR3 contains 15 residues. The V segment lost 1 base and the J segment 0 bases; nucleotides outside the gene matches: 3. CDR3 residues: CASSLGQGPSYEQYF. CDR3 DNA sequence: TGTGCCAGCAGCTTAGGACAGGGTCCCTCCTACGAGCAGTACTTC.

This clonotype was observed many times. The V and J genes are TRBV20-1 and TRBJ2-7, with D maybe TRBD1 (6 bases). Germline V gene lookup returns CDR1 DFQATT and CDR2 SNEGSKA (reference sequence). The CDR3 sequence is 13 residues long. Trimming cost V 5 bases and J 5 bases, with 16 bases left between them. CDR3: CSAGPTGSHEQYF. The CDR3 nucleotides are TGCAGTGCTGGACCTACAGGGTCCCACGAGCAGTACTTC.

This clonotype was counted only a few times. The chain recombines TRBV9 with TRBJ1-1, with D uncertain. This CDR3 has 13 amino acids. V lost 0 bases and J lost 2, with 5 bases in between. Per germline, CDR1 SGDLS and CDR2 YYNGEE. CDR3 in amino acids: CASSVEPNTEAFF. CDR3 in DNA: TGTGCCAGCAGCGTAGAACCCAACACTGAAGCTTTCTTT.

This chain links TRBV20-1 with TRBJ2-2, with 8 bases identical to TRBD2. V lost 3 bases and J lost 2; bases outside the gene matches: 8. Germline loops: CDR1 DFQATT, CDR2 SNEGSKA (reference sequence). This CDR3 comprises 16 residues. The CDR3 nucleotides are TGCAGTGCTAGGCCCAGCGGGGGCCGTAACACCGGGGAGCTGTTTTTT. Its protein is CSARPSGGRNTGELFF.

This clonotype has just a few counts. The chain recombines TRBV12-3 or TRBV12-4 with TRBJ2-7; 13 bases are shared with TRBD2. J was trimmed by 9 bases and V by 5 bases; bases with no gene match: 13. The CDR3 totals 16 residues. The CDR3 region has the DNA TGTGCCAGCAGTAGATACGGGACTAGCGGGAACTTTGGGCAGTACTTC. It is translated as CASSRYGTSGNFGQYF.

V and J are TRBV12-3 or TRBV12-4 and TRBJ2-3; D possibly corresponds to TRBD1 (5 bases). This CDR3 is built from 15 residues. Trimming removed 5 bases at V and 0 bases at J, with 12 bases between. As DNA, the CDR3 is TGTGCCAGCAGTACGACAGAGACTAGCACAGATACGCAGTATTTT. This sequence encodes CASSTTETSTDTQYF.

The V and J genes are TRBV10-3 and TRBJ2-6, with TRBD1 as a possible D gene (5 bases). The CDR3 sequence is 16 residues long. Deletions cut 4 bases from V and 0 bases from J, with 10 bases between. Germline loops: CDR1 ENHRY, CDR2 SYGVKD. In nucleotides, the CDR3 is TGTGCCATCAGTGGGACAACATCCTCTGGGGCCAACGTCCTGACTTTC. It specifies CAISGTTSSGANVLTF.

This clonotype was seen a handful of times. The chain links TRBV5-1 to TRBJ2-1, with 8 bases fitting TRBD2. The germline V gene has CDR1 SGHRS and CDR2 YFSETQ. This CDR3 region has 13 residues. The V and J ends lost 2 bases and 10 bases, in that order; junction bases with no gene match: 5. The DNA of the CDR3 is TGCGCCAGCAGCTTAGGACTAGCCCGGGAGCAGTTCTTC. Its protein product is CASSLGLAREQFF.

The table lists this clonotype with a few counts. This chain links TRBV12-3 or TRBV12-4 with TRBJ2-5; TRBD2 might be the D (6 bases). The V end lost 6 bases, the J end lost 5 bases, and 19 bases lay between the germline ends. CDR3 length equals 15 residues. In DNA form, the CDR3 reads TGTGCCAGCAGCCACCCGGAGGGTTCATCTGAGACCCAGTACTTC. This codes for CASSHPEGSSETQYF.

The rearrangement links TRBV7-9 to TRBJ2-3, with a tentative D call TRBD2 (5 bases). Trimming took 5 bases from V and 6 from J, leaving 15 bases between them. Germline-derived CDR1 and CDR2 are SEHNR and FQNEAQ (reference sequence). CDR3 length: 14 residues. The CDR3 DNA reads TGTGCCAGCAGCCATCTGCACGGCGGGGATACGCAGTATTTT. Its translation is CASSHLHGGDTQYF.